The rows below give T cell receptor beta chains drawn from one sample of a study of liver allograft versus peripheral blood T cells. Each CDR3 protein is one row after TCRdb ran MiXCR on the reads. The data show about 6,500 distinct CDR3 sequences, 15% to 20% seen once. These receptors were taken from a human patient who had a liver transplant. Some T cells may have come from the graft donor. Each CDR3 is given with its conserved first and last residue. Fields, in order: clone size, J gene, D gene, V gene, CDR3 DNA, CDR3 protein. The D gene is left open where the match is weak. Size is stated for part of the rows, as once, few or many counts, or as a class when the clone is expanded.

many,TRBJ1-6,-,TRBV16,TGTGCCAGCAGCCAAGGGAGGGTTGGCTATAATTCACCCCTCCACTTT,CASSQGRVGYNSPLHF
few,TRBJ2-7,-,TRBV12-3/TRBV12-4,TGTGCCAGCAGTTTAGCGGTGGGGGCCTCCTACGAGCAGTACTTC,CASSLAVGASYEQYF
-,TRBJ2-1,-,TRBV5-5,TGTGCCAGCAGCTTGCAAGCTTACAATGAGCAGTTCTTC,CASSLQAYNEQFF
many,TRBJ1-2,-,TRBV15,TGTGCCACCGGCTCGACCTTCTATGGCTACACCTTC,CATGSTFYGYTF
medium-sized,TRBJ1-4,-,TRBV11-2,TGTGCCAGCAGCTTAGGGGGAGCAACTAATGAAAAACTGTTTTTT,CASSLGGATNEKLFF
many,TRBJ2-7,-,TRBV6-1,TGTGCCACCCAGACTAGAAGCTCCTACGAGCAGTACTTC,CATQTRSSYEQYF
-,TRBJ2-1,TRBD1,TRBV7-3,TGTGCCAGCAGCTGGACAGGGGGAAGCTACAATGAGCAGTTCTTC,CASSWTGGSYNEQFF
-,TRBJ1-5,-,TRBV12-3/TRBV12-4,TGTGCCAGCAGTTTTTCAGGGGTGAGTCAGCCCCAGCATTTT,CASSFSGVSQPQHF
few,TRBJ2-3,-,TRBV7-9,TGTGCCAGCAGCTTAGCGCAGGCTAGCACAGATACGCAGTATTTT,CASSLAQASTDTQYF
medium-sized,TRBJ1-1,-,TRBV16,TGTGCCAGCAGCCACCCGGTGGGGAGAATGAACACTGAAGCTTTCTTT,CASSHPVGRMNTEAFF
medium-sized,TRBJ1-1,-,TRBV29-1,TGCAGCGTTGAAGCTGGAAAAAGGGGCACTGAAGCTTTCTTT,CSVEAGKRGTEAFF
-,TRBJ2-3,TRBD2,TRBV7-2,TGTGCCAGCAGCTTAGTTTTGGGGACTAGCGGGGGACGCACAGATACGCAGTATTTT,CASSLVLGTSGGRTDTQYF
few,TRBJ1-1,-,TRBV28,TGTGCCAGCAGTTTAGATACCCGGACGGTGAACACTGAAGCTTTCTTT,CASSLDTRTVNTEAFF
many,TRBJ1-1,TRBD1,TRBV27,TGTGCCTGTTCCGGGACAGGGGGTACTGAAGCTTTCTTT,CACSGTGGTEAFF
medium-sized,TRBJ2-2,TRBD1,TRBV6-1,TGTGCCAGCGGAACAGGGGTAGTCACCGGGGAGCTGTTTTTT,CASGTGVVTGELFF
many,TRBJ1-1,TRBD1,TRBV6-2/TRBV6-3,TGTGCCAGCAGAATAGGGGGCGCAGGTGAAGCTTTCTTT,CASRIGGAGEAFF
few,TRBJ2-1,TRBD1,TRBV7-9,TGTGCCAGCAGCTCCCGGGACAGGGAAAATGAGCAGTTCTTC,CASSSRDRENEQFF
many,TRBJ2-1,-,TRBV27,TGTGCCAGCAGTTTACTAACACCGACCGGACCCTACAATGAGCAGTTCTTC,CASSLLTPTGPYNEQFF
-,TRBJ2-4,-,TRBV28,TGTGCCAGCTTGGGCCTGTTTGTGGGGGAAGGAAACATTCAGTACTTC,CASLGLFVGEGNIQYF
-,TRBJ2-7,-,TRBV20-1,TGCAGCACAGATGGGGAGAACGGCTTCGAGCAGTACTTC,CSTDGENGFEQYF
-,TRBJ1-5,-,TRBV5-4,TGTGCCAGCAGCTTAGCGGGGGATCAGCCCCAGCATTTT,CASSLAGDQPQHF
medium-sized,TRBJ1-2,-,TRBV6-5,TGTGCCAGCAGGCCCCGTGAGGGGGGCTATGGCTACACCTTC,CASRPREGGYGYTF
medium-sized,TRBJ2-7,-,TRBV5-6,TGTGCCAGCAGCTTTGGGACACAGGCCTACGAGCAGTACTTC,CASSFGTQAYEQYF
few,TRBJ2-6,-,TRBV12-3/TRBV12-4,TGTGCCAGCAGTTTAGGACTCGGTAGCGCCAACGTCCTGACTTTC,CASSLGLGSANVLTF
-,TRBJ2-7,-,TRBV18,TGCCAGCCCCCCATTACGGACGAGCAGTACTTC,CQPPITDEQYF
-,TRBJ1-5,-,TRBV24-1,TGTGCCACCGGAGGTTTCAAGTTAAAGGAGGGCAATCAGCCCCAGCATTTT,CATGGFKLKEGNQPQHF
many,TRBJ1-6,-,TRBV5-5,TGTGCCAGCAGCGGCACAGGGTCCGCGGGGGTATATTCACCCCTCCACTTT,CASSGTGSAGVYSPLHF
few,TRBJ1-2,-,TRBV19,TGTGCCAGTATCGGGGAGAACTATGGCTACACCTTC,CASIGENYGYTF
-,TRBJ2-1,TRBD2,TRBV7-3,TGTGCCAGCAGCCCAAACGGGGGGGGGAATGAGCAGTTCTTC,CASSPNGGGNEQFF
medium-sized,TRBJ1-2,-,TRBV13,TGTGCCAGCAGCCCGCCTGAGATCTATGGCTACACCTTC,CASSPPEIYGYTF
medium-sized,TRBJ1-2,TRBD1,TRBV29-1,TGCAGCGTTCTCCTCCGGGACAGTAATCTCTACACCTTC,CSVLLRDSNLYTF
medium-sized,TRBJ1-4,-,TRBV9,TGTGCCAGCAGCGGGTCGGGGACTAATGAAAAACTGTTTTTT,CASSGSGTNEKLFF